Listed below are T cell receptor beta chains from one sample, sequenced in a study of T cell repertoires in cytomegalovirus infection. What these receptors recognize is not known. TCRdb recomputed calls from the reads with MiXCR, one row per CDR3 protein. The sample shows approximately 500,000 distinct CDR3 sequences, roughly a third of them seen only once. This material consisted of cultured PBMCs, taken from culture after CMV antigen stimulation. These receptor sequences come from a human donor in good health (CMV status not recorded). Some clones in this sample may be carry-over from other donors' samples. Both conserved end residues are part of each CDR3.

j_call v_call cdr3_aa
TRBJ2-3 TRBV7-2 CASSSGLASHTDTQYF
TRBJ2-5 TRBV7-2 CASSPRTGTTQYF
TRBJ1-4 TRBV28 CASSLGQGSFFDEKLFF
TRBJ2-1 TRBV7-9 CASSSGGGSYNEQFF
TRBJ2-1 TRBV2 CASRPTSENEQFF
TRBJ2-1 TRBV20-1 CSAQPRGFDEQFF
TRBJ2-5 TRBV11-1 CASSSPGQGKGETQYF
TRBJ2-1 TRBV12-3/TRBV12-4 CASSPQGALGNEQFF
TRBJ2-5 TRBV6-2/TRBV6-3 CATTSGNQETQYF
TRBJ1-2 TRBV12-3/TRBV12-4 CASSWGQGAVYGYTF
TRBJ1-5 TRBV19 CASSKNRDRDNQPQHF